A selection of T cell receptor beta chains follows, all from one sample in a study of identical twins. One entry per CDR3 protein results from TCRdb running MiXCR on the 5' RACE reads. This table holds 450,000 or so distinct CDR3 sequences, approximately 15% found once. This sample was shared with a second study, whose subject was yellow fever vaccine responses in identical twins.

The material sequenced was CD4+ T cells sorted from blood. The receptors were gathered from a woman between 18 and 30 years old in good health. The conserved cysteine and the conserved F or W are not part of the CDR3 here.

j_gene: TRBJ2-5; v_gene: TRBV28; CDR3aa: ASSLLGGTGQETQY
j_gene: TRBJ2-1; v_gene: TRBV14; CDR3aa: ASSHLQGKTSYNEQF
j_gene: TRBJ2-5; v_gene: TRBV29-1; CDR3aa: SVIHGVEPETQY
j_gene: TRBJ2-5; v_gene: TRBV18; CDR3aa: ASSPVAGAFQETQY
j_gene: TRBJ2-3; v_gene: TRBV6-1; CDR3aa: ASSGEGVATDTQY
j_gene: NA; v_gene: TRBV5-1; CDR3aa: ASSAQGGRDTQH
j_gene: TRBJ2-7; v_gene: TRBV20-1; CDR3aa: SARARTRGYEQY
j_gene: TRBJ2-7; v_gene: TRBV7-9; CDR3aa: ASSFGESTSKY
j_gene: TRBJ2-7; v_gene: TRBV20-1; CDR3aa: SARVLAGPYEQY
j_gene: TRBJ2-7; v_gene: TRBV7-2; CDR3aa: ASSLDREKQY
j_gene: TRBJ2-7; v_gene: TRBV12-3/TRBV12-4; CDR3aa: ASRLAGGFEQY
j_gene: TRBJ2-3; v_gene: TRBV20-1; CDR3aa: SARDRGQGRPDTQY
j_gene: TRBJ2-3; v_gene: TRBV6-1; CDR3aa: ASSKQGPTDTQY